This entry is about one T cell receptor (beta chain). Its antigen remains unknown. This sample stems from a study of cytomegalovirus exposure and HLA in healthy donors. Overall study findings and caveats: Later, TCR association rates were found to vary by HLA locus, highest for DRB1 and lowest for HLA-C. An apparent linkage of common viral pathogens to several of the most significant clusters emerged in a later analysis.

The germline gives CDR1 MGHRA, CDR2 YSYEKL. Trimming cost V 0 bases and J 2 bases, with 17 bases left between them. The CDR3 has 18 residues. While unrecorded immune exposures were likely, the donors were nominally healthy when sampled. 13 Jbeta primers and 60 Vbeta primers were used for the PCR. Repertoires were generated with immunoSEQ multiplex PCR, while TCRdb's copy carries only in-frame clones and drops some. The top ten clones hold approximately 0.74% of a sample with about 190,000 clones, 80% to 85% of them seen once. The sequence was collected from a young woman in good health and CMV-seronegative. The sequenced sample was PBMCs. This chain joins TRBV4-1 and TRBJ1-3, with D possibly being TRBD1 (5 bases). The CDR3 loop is CASSQDSLLDSAGNTIYF. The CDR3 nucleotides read TGCGCCAGCAGCCAAGATAGTCTACTCGACAGTGCTGGAAACACCATATATTTT.